Detailed here is one TCR beta chain. V lost 5 bases, J lost 5 bases, and 8 bases stayed unmatched. Germline CDR1 MDHEN, CDR2 SYDVKM. The CDR3 has 14 residues. The data derive from a study of shared clonotypes between healthy human individuals. The repertoire was sequenced with immunoSEQ multiplex PCR; TCRdb's copy has only in-frame clones and lacks some. The table has millions of clones, roughly 93% seen once. The rearrangement uses TRBV28 and TRBJ2-5; TRBD1 aligns across 7 bases. What was sequenced was naive CD4+ T cells from PBMCs. Stated subset: CD45RA+ positively selected. This receptor was identified in a man aged 18 to 35 in good health. Some clones in this sample may be carry-over from other donors' samples. DNA for the CDR3: TGTGCCAGCAGTGACAGGGTCCTAAGGGAGACCCAGTACTTC. It encodes CASSDRVLRETQYF.